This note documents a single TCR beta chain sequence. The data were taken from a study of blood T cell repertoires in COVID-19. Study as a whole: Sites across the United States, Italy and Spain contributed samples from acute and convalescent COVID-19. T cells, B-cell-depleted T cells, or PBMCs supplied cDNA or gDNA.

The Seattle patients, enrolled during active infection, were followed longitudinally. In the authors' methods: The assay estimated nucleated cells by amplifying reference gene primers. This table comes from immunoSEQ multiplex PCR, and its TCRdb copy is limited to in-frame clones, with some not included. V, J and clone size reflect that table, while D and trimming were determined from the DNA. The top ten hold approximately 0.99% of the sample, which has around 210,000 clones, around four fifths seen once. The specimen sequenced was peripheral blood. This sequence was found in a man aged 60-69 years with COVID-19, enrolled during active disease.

CDR3 DNA: TGTGCCAGCTTAGCCGGGGGAGTCGGGGAGCTGTTTTTT. It specifies CASLAGGVGELFF. The chain joins TRBV5-6 to TRBJ2-2; tentative D call: TRBD2 (6 bases). This CDR3 has 13 amino acids. V was pared by 7 bases and J by 7 bases, with 14 bases between. CDR1 is SGHDT and CDR2 is YYEEEE in the germline V gene.